The 28 T cell receptor beta chains listed next were all sequenced from one sample in a study of T cell responses to AZD1222 COVID-19 vaccine. Measured with immunoSEQ multiplex PCR; TCRdb has only the in-frame clones, and not every one. The table has 100,000 to 150,000 clones, roughly 90% seen once. The sequenced sample was peripheral blood, obtained on day 0 of AZD1222 vaccination. The receptors here all came from an adult in good health.

V usage is TRBV6-5 and J usage is TRBJ1-2; no reliable D call. V lost 6 bases and J 4 bases, leaving 9 bases between the germline ends. CDR1 and CDR2 from the germline V gene are MNHEY and SVGAGI. This CDR3 comprises 12 residues. CDR3 nucleotide sequence: TGTGCCAGCAGCCGACGTACCTATGGCTACACCTTC. Its translation is CASSRRTYGYTF.

The chain combines TRBV7-2 with TRBJ1-5; TRBD1 might be the D (5 bases). V lost 7 bases and J 8 bases, leaving 21 bases between the germline ends. Germline V gene sequence: CDR1 SGHTA, CDR2 FQGNSA. The CDR3 runs to 15 residues. This CDR3 is CASTRQGSGFEPQHF. The DNA for the CDR3 is TGTGCCAGCACCCGGCAGGGTAGTGGGTTTGAGCCCCAGCATTTT.

The chain recombines TRBV4-2 with TRBJ1-2, with D possibly matching TRBD1 (6 bases). The germline V and J ends were trimmed by 0 bases and 7 bases, with 21 bases remaining between them. Germline CDR1 and CDR2: LGHNA and YNFKEQ. The CDR3 runs to 17 residues. The CDR3 region is CASSQDLGQGMEFGYTF. The CDR3 bases are TGTGCCAGCAGCCAAGATCTGGGGCAGGGGATGGAGTTTGGCTACACCTTC.

The chain is built from TRBV2 and TRBJ1-1, with D unclear. V was cut by 6 bases and J by 8 bases, with 7 bases left in between. This CDR3 has 10 amino acids. Germline V gene lookup returns CDR1 SNHLY and CDR2 FYNNEI. The CDR3 DNA reads as TGTGCCAGCAGGGGGTTAGAAGCTTTCTTT. This sequence encodes CASRGLEAFF.

The chain employs TRBV5-4 and TRBJ2-5; 7 positions match TRBD1. Germline CDR1 and CDR2: SGHNT and YYREEE (reference sequence). With 3 bases clipped from V and 5 bases from J, the junction kept 7 bases outside the gene matches. The CDR3 consists of 14 residues. The CDR3 sequence is CASSSGQVGETQYF. CDR3 DNA: TGTGCCAGCAGCTCCGGACAGGTCGGCGAGACCCAGTACTTC.

The chain couples TRBV11-3 to TRBJ1-2, with TRBD1 as a possible D gene (6 bases). The CDR3 loop spans 13 amino acids. With 1 base removed from V and 8 bases from J, the gap between germline ends came to 11 bases. CDR1 is SGHNT, CDR2 YENEEA, per germline. The CDR3 region is CASSLAGGAGYTF. CDR3 in DNA: TGTGCCAGCAGCTTAGCTGGGGGCGCGGGCTACACCTTC.

This chain connects TRBV5-6 to TRBJ2-1; D possibly corresponds to TRBD1 (6 bases). The CDR3 contains 15 residues. Trimming removed 0 bases from V and 9 bases from J, with 16 bases in between. Germline loops: CDR1 SGHDT, CDR2 YYEEEE. The CDR3 coding sequence is TGTGCCAGCAGCTTGGCCACAGGGCCTTGGGGTGAGCAGTTCTTC. It encodes CASSLATGPWGEQFF.

This chain uses TRBV5-1 with TRBJ1-6, with TRBD1 matching 8 bases. Germline CDR1 reads SGHRS; CDR2 reads YFSETQ. Trimming removed 1 base from V and 9 bases from J; junction bases left unmatched: 3. This CDR3 has 14 amino acids. CDR3 in amino acids: CASSLQGAGSPLHF. The CDR3 DNA sequence: TGCGCCAGCAGCTTGCAGGGGGCTGGTTCACCCCTCCACTTT.

The chain is built from TRBV2 and TRBJ1-1; weak D call: TRBD1 (6 bases). V was cut by 10 bases and J by 1 base, with 13 bases left in between. This CDR3 spans 13 amino acids. Germline V gives CDR1 SNHLY, CDR2 FYNNEI. The chain's CDR3 is CAKQGVGNTEAFF. CDR3 bases: TGTGCCAAACAGGGCGTGGGGAACACTGAAGCTTTCTTT.

This rearrangement joins TRBV5-1 to TRBJ1-2; unclear D gene. Germline V gives CDR1 SGHRS, CDR2 YFSETQ. The CDR3 loop spans 14 amino acids. The ends were cut back, 3 bases at V and 8 bases at J, with 17 bases in the middle. The CDR3 sequence: CASSYNNLDNGYTF. The CDR3, as DNA: TGCGCCAGCAGCTACAACAACCTCGATAACGGCTACACCTTC.

The chain employs TRBV5-1 and TRBJ1-5; unclear D gene. Per the germline V gene, CDR1 is SGHRS and CDR2 is YFSETQ. The CDR3 is 15 residues long. V dropped 0 bases and J dropped 1 base, with 8 bases sitting between them. CDR3 sequence: CASSLEPGSNQPQHF. The CDR3 coding sequence is TGCGCCAGCAGCTTGGAGCCAGGAAGCAATCAGCCCCAGCATTTT.

This rearrangement joins TRBV5-1 to TRBJ2-5, with D possibly TRBD2 on 7 matching bases. Germline loops: CDR1 SGHRS, CDR2 YFSETQ. The V end was cut by 2 bases, the J end by 4 bases, with 15 bases between. The CDR3 is made up of 15 amino acids. CDR3 amino acids: CASSFGAGAVETQYF. Here the CDR3 DNA reads TGCGCCAGCAGCTTTGGGGCGGGGGCGGTAGAGACCCAGTACTTC.

This chain uses TRBV27 with TRBJ1-5, with no clear D. From germline, CDR1 is MNHEY and CDR2 SMNVEV (reference sequence). V dropped 5 bases and J dropped 0 bases, with 11 bases sitting between them. The CDR3 contains 15 residues. The CDR3 here is CASSGRYSSNQPQHF. CDR3 nucleotide sequence: TGTGCCAGCAGTGGACGGTATAGTAGCAATCAGCCCCAGCATTTT.

This clone was found once. V usage is TRBV29-1 and J usage is TRBJ2-1, with D perhaps assigned TRBD1 or TRBD2 (5 bases each). Trimming removed 4 bases from V and 0 bases from J, with 10 bases in between. This CDR3 is 14 amino acids long. Germline V lookup: CDR1 SQVTM, CDR2 ANQGSEA. The CDR3 sequence: CSVGRGRSYNEQFF. The CDR3 region has the DNA TGCAGCGTTGGTAGGGGACGCTCCTACAATGAGCAGTTCTTC.

This chain joins TRBV18 and TRBJ2-3; the D is unclear. The V end was cut by 3 bases, the J end by 5 bases, with 12 bases between. The length of the CDR3 is 14 residues. The germline gives CDR1 KGHSH, CDR2 LQKENI. The chain's CDR3 is CASSPTTDKDTQYF. The CDR3 bases are TGTGCCAGCTCACCCACTACAGACAAAGATACGCAGTATTTT. Full variable domain (remainder filled in from reference TRBV18 and TRBJ2-3): NAGVMQNPRHLVRRRGQEARLRCSPMKGHSHVYWYRQLPEEGLKFMVYLQKENIIDESGMPKERFSAEFPKEGPSILRIQQVVRGDSAAYFCASSPTTDKDTQYFGPGTRLTVL.

The rearrangement joins TRBV4-2 to TRBJ2-5; possibly TRBD1 for D (5 bases). Trimming took 2 bases from V and 5 from J, leaving 21 bases between them. This CDR3 has 17 residues. CDR1 LGHNA and CDR2 YNFKEQ come from the germline V gene. The CDR3 reads CASSQSPLGRAGETQYF. The CDR3 bases are TGTGCCAGCAGCCAATCCCCCCTCGGGCGAGCAGGGGAGACCCAGTACTTC.

This chain uses TRBV30 with TRBJ2-7, with 11 bases aligning to TRBD1. V lost 8 bases to trimming and J lost 7 bases; unmatched junction nucleotides: 10. CDR1 GTSNPN and CDR2 SVGIG come from the germline V gene (reference sequence). This CDR3 is built from 13 residues. This CDR3 reads CARASDRGLEQYF. For the CDR3, the DNA is TGTGCCCGAGCGTCGGACAGGGGGCTTGAGCAGTACTTC.

The chain combines TRBV30 with TRBJ2-3; the match to TRBD1 covers 9 bases. J gave up 4 bases and V 4 bases, and 9 bases lay outside the gene matches. CDR1 GTSNPN and CDR2 SVGIG come from the germline V gene (reference sequence). CDR3 length equals 15 residues. The CDR3, as DNA: TGTGCCTGGAACGAGGGGACAGGGATATCAGATACGCAGTATTTT. It codes for CAWNEGTGISDTQYF.

The V call is TRBV18, the J call TRBJ1-2; D is unresolved. V lost 3 bases to trimming and J lost 5 bases, with 19 bases between them. The CDR3 runs to 16 residues. Germline-derived CDR1 and CDR2 are KGHSH and LQKENI. CDR3 sequence reads: CASSPLPPPPWYGYTF. The CDR3 bases are TGTGCCAGCTCACCCCTCCCGCCGCCCCCGTGGTATGGCTACACCTTC.

The rearrangement joins TRBV19 to TRBJ1-5, with a tentative D call TRBD1 (6 bases). Germline loops: CDR1 LNHDA, CDR2 SQIVND (reference sequence). CDR3 length: 18 amino acids. Trimming took 1 base from V and 0 from J, leaving 16 bases between them. This chain's CDR3 is CASSIAAWGRGSNQPQHF. The CDR3 DNA reads as TGTGCCAGTAGTATAGCCGCTTGGGGGCGCGGTAGCAATCAGCCCCAGCATTTT.

The rearrangement uses TRBV29-1 and TRBJ2-7; D call uncertain. The CDR3 sequence is 14 residues long. With 1 base removed from V and 0 bases from J, the gap between germline ends came to 10 bases. Germline V gene lookup returns CDR1 SQVTM and CDR2 ANQGSEA. CDR3 sequence reads: CSVEAGLSSYEQYF. For the CDR3, the DNA is TGCAGCGTTGAAGCAGGTTTGAGCTCCTACGAGCAGTACTTC.

The chain has TRBV9 and TRBJ1-1, with D possibly TRBD1 on 5 matching bases. The CDR3 consists of 14 residues. The V gene lost 2 bases and the J gene lost 4 bases, with 12 bases spanning the gap. Per the germline V gene, CDR1 is SGDLS and CDR2 is YYNGEE. The CDR3: CASSVSAGGTEAFF. DNA for the CDR3: TGTGCCAGCAGCGTCTCAGCGGGGGGCACTGAAGCTTTCTTT.

This chain links TRBV10-1 with TRBJ2-2; D possibly corresponds to TRBD2 (5 bases). The V and J ends lost 4 bases and 3 bases respectively, with 9 bases between them. CDR3 length: 14 amino acids. The germline CDR1 and CDR2 sequences are WNHNN and SYGVQD (reference sequence). In DNA form, the CDR3 reads TGCGCCAGCAGTGTTCTGAGGGACACCGGGGAGCTGTTTTTT. Translation gives CASSVLRDTGELFF.

J is TRBJ1-1 and V is TRBV28; D remains unclear. The CDR3 runs 13 residues. Germline values: CDR1 MDHEN, CDR2 SYDVKM. V lost 0 bases and J lost 5, with 7 bases in between. In DNA form, the CDR3 reads TGTGCCAGCAGTTTATGGGTGTCTACTGAAGCTTTCTTT. Translation: CASSLWVSTEAFF.

Here the CDR3 reads CASGGYTF. The DNA for the CDR3 is TGTGCCTCGGGTGGCTACACCTTC. The chain combines TRBV30 with TRBJ1-2; D unresolved. This CDR3 comprises 8 residues. V was shortened by 7 bases and J by 7 bases, with 4 bases between the two germline ends. Germline CDR1 and CDR2: GTSNPN and SVGIG (reference sequence).

The rearrangement links TRBV6-5 to TRBJ1-2; no definite D call. The V gene lost 8 bases and the J gene lost 8 bases, with 9 bases spanning the gap. From germline, CDR1 is MNHEY and CDR2 SVGAGI. CDR3 size: 10 residues. The CDR3 sequence: CASGDRGYTF. The DNA of the CDR3 is TGTGCCAGCGGGGATCGGGGCTACACCTTC.

Here the CDR3 DNA reads TGTGCCAGCACAATGACCCAGGGCACTGAAGCTTTCTTT. Protein sequence: CASTMTQGTEAFF. The chain has TRBV6-5 and TRBJ1-1; D possibly corresponds to TRBD1 (5 bases). Germline values: CDR1 MNHEY, CDR2 SVGAGI. The CDR3 is 13 amino acids. The V gene lost 7 bases and the J gene lost 4 bases, with 13 bases spanning the gap.

The V call is TRBV19, the J call TRBJ1-5; no clear D gene. V lost 4 bases and J 9 bases, leaving 13 bases between the germline ends. The CDR3 is 13 amino acids. Germline-derived CDR1 and CDR2 are LNHDA and SQIVND (reference sequence). DNA for the CDR3: TGTGCCAGTAGTAGATCGGGGAGTAGGCCCCAGCATTTT. It codes for CASSRSGSRPQHF.